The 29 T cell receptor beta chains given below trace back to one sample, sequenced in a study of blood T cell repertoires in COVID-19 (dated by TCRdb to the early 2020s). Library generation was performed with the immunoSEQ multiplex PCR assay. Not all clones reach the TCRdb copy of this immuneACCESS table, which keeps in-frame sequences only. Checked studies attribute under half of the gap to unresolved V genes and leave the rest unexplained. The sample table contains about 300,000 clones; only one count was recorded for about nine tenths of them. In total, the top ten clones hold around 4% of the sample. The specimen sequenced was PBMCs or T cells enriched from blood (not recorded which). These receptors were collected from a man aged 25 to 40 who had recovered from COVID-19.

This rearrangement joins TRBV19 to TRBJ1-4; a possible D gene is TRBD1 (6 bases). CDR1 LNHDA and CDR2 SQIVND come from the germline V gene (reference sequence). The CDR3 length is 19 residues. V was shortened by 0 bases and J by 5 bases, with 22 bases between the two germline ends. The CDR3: CASSIDHGGARLRNEKLFF. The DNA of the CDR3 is TGTGCCAGTAGTATAGATCATGGGGGGGCAAGGCTTCGAAATGAAAAACTGTTTTTT. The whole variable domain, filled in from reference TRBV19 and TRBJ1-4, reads DGGITQSPKYLFRKEGQNVTLSCEQNLNHDAMYWYRQDPGQGLRLIYYSQIVNDFQKGDIAEGYSVSREKKESFPLTVTSAQKNPTAFYLCASSIDHGGARLRNEKLFFGSGTQLSVL.

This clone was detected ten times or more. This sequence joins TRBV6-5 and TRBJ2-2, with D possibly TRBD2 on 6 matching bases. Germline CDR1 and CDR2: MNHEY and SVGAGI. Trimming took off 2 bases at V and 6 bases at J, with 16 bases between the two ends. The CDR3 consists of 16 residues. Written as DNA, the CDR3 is TGTGCCAGCAGTTACGATGGCGGGGACGTGCCCGGGGAGCTGTTTTTT. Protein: CASSYDGGDVPGELFF.

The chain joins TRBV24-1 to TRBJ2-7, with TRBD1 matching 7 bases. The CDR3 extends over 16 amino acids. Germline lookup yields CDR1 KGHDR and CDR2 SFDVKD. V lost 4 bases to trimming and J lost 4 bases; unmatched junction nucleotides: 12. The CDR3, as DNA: TGTGCCACCAGTGACGGGGACAGCTACTCTACGTACGAGCAGTACTTC. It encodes CATSDGDSYSTYEQYF.

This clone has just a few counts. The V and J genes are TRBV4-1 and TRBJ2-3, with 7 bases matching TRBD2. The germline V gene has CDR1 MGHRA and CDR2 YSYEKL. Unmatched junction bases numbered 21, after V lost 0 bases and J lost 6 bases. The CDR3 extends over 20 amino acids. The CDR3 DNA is TGCGCCAGCAGCCAAGATCTGGTGAGACTAGCCCGACGGCAATCTGATACGCAGTATTTT. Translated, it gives CASSQDLVRLARRQSDTQYF.

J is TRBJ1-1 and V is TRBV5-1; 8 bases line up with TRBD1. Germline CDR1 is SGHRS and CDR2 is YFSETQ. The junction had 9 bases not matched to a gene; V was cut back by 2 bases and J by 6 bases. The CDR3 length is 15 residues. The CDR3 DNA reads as TGCGCCAGCAGCTTCGGACAGGGAAGGGATGCTGAAGCTTTCTTT. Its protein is CASSFGQGRDAEAFF.

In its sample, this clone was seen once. The CDR3 loop reads CASRGRTGTNEKLFF. In nucleotides, the CDR3 is TGTGCCAGCAGGGGTCGGACAGGGACTAATGAAAAACTGTTTTTT. J is TRBJ1-4 and V is TRBV2, with TRBD1 matching 8 bases. CDR1 and CDR2 from the germline V gene are SNHLY and FYNNEI. This CDR3 contains 15 residues. Trimming removed 6 bases from V and 2 bases from J; junction bases left unmatched: 5.

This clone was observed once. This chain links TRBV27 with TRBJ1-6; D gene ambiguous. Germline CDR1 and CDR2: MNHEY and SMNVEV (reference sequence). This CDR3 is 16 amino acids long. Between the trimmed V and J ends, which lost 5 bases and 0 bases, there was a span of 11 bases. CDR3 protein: CASSQELSSYNSPLHF. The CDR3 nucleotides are TGTGCCAGCAGTCAAGAATTGAGCTCCTATAATTCACCCCTCCACTTT.

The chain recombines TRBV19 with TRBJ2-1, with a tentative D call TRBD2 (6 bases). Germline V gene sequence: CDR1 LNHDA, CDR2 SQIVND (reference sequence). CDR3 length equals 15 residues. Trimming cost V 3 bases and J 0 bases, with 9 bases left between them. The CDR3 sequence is CASSMGLSSYNEQFF. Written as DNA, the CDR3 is TGTGCCAGTAGTATGGGACTGAGCTCCTACAATGAGCAGTTCTTC.

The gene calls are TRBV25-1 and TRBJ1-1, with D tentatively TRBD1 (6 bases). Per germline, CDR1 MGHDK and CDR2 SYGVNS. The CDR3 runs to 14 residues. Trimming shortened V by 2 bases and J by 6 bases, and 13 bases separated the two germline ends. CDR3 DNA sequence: TGTGCCAGCAGTGAACAACAGGGTTCCGCTGAAGCTTTCTTT. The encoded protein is CASSEQQGSAEAFF.

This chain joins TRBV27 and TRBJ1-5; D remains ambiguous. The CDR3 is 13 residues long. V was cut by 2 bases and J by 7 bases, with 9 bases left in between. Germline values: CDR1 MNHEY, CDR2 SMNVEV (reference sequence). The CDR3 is CASSLTSFQPQHF. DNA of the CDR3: TGTGCCAGCAGTTTAACCAGTTTCCAGCCCCAGCATTTT.

The CDR3 loop is CASTLNRDRNEKLFF. CDR3 nucleotide sequence: TGTGCCAGTACCCTAAACCGGGACAGAAATGAAAAACTGTTTTTT. V is TRBV19 and J is TRBJ1-4; 7 bases match TRBD1. After removal of 7 bases from V and 5 bases from J, the junction contained 10 bases not matched to a gene. The CDR3 runs to 15 residues. Germline V lookup: CDR1 LNHDA, CDR2 SQIVND (reference sequence).

CDR3 in DNA: TGTGCCAGCAGCTTGGGAGGGTCCACCGGGGAGCTGTTTTTT. This gives the protein CASSLGGSTGELFF. The chain combines TRBV5-6 with TRBJ2-2, with a tentative D call TRBD2 (5 bases). Germline V CDR1 and CDR2: SGHDT, YYEEEE. The V and J ends lost 0 bases and 4 bases respectively, with 7 bases between them. The CDR3 consists of 14 residues.

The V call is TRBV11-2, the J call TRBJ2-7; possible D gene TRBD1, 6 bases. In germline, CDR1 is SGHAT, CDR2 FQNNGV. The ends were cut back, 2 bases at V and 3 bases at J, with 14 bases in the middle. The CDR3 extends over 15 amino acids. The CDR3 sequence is CASSLSRGPYYEQYF. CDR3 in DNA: TGTGCCAGCAGCTTATCCAGGGGTCCTTACTACGAGCAGTACTTC.

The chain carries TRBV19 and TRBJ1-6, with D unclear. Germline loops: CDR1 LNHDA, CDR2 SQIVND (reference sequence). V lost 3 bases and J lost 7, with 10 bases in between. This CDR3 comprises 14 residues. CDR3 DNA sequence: TGTGCCAGTAGTATCACAGTTCAGAATTCACCCCTCCACTTT. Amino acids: CASSITVQNSPLHF.

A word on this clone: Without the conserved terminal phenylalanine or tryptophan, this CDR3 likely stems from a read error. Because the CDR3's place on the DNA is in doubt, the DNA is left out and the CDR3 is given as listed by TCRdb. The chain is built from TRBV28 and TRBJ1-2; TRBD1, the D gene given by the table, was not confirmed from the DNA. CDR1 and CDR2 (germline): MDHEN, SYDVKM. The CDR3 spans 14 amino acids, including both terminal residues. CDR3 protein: CASSSRGPGFFFSP.

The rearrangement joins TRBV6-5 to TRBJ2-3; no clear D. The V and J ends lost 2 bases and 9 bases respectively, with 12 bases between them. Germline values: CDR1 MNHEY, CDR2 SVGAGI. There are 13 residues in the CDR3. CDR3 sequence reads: CASSYRSGDTQYF. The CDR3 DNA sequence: TGTGCCAGCAGTTACCGTTCGGGTGACACGCAGTATTTT.

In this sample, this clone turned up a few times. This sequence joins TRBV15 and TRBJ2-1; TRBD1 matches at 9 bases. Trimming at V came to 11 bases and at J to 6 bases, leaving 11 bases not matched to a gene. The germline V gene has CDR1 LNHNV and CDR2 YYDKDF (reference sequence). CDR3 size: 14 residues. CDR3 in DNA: TGTGCCTCCACAGGGGGCTTTCGCCGCAATGAGCAGTTCTTC. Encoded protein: CASTGGFRRNEQFF.

Here the CDR3 DNA reads TGCGCCAGCAGCGTGACGACGGGACAGGGCCACGAGCAGTACTTC. It translates to CASSVTTGQGHEQYF. The chain uses TRBV5-1 and TRBJ2-7, with 9 bases lining up with TRBD1. The junction had 10 bases not matched to a gene; V was cut back by 4 bases and J by 5 bases. Germline values: CDR1 SGHRS, CDR2 YFSETQ. The CDR3 totals 15 residues.

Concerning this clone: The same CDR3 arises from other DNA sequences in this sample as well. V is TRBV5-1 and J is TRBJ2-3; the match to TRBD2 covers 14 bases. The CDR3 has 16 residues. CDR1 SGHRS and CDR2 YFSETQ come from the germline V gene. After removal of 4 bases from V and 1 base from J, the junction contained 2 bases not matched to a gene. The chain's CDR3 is CASSPGLAGGTDTQYF. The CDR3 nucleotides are TGCGCCAGCAGCCCGGGACTAGCGGGAGGCACAGATACGCAGTATTTT. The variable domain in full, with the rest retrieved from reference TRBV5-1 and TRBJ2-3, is KAGVTQTPRYLIKTRGQQVTLSCSPISGHRSVSWYQQTPGQGLQFLFEYFSETQRNKGNFPGRFSGRQFSNSRSEMNVSTLELGDSALYLCASSPGLAGGTDTQYFGPGTRLTVL.

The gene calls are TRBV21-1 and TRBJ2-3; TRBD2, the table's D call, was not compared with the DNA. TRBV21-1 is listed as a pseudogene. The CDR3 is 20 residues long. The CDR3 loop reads CASSGKNSGGQSPSTDTQYF. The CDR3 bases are TGTGCCAGCAGTGGGAAAAATAGCGGGGGGCAATCCCCGAGCACAGATACGCAGTATTTT.

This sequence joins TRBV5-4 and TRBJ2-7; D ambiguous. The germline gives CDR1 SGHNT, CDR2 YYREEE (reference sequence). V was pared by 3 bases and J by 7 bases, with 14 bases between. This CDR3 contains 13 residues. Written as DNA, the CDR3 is TGTGCCAGCAGCTATGGAAAGGTCAGGGAGCAGTACTTC. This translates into CASSYGKVREQYF.

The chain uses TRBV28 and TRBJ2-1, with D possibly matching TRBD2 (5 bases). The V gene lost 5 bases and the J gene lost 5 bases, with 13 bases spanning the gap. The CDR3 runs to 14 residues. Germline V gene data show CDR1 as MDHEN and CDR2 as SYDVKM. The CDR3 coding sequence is TGTGCCAGCAGTAGAGGGCCGGATAACAATGAGCAGTTCTTC. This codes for CASSRGPDNNEQFF.

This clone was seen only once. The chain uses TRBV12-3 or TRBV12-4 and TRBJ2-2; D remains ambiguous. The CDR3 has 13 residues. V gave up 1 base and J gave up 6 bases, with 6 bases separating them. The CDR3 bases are TGTGCCAGCAGTTTAGGGGCCGCCGGGGAGCTGTTTTTT. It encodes CASSLGAAGELFF.

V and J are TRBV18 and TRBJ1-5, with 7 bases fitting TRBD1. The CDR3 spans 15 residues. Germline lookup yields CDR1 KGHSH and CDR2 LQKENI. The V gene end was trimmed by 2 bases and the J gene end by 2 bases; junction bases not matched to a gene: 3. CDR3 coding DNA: TGTGCCAGCTCACCAGACAGGGAGCGCAATCAGCCCCAGCATTTT. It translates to CASSPDRERNQPQHF.

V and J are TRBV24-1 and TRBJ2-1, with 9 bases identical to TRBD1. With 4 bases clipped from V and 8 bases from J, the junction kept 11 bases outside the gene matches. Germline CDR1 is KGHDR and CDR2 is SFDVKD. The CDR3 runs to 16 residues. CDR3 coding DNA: TGTGCCACCAGTGAGACTCCGGGACAGGGTTGGGATGAGCAGTTCTTC. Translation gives CATSETPGQGWDEQFF.

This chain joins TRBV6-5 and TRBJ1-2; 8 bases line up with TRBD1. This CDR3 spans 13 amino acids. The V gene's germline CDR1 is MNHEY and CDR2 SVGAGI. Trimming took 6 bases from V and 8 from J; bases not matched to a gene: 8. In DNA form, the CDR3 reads TGTGCCAGCAGCCGTGACAGGGGACGGGGCTACACCTTC. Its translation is CASSRDRGRGYTF.

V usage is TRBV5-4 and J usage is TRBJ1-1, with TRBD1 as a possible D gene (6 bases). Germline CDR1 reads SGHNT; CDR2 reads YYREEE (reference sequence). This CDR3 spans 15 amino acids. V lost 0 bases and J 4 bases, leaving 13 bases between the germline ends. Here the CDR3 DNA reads TGTGCCAGCAGCTTGGCCACAGGGAAGGGCACTGAAGCTTTCTTT. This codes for CASSLATGKGTEAFF.

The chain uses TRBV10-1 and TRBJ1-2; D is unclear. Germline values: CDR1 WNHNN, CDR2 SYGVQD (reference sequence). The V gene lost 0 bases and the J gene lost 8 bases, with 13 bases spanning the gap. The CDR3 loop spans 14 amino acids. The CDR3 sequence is CASSESARPGGYTF. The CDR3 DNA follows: TGCGCCAGCAGTGAGTCAGCCCGACCGGGGGGCTACACCTTC.

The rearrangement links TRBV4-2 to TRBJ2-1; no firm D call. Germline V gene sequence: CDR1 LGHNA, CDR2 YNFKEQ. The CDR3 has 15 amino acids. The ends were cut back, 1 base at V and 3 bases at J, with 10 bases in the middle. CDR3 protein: CASSQGARYYNEQFF. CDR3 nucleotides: TGTGCCAGCAGCCAAGGGGCACGGTACTACAATGAGCAGTTCTTC.